This T cell receptor (beta chain) appears in the sequencing data of a study of T cell responses to AZD1222 COVID-19 vaccine. Study-wide results and caveats: There were mostly white British donors and more females than males, and clonal diversity was possibly underestimated. Dominant CD4 TCR responses targeted spike regions 160-218 and 743-854. Baseline testing showed seropositivity in only 6 or 7 AZD1222 recipients.

TCRdb's table, derived via immunoSEQ multiplex PCR, lists solely in-frame clones and lacks some. This table holds around 87,000 clones, around 86% found once. As regards this clone: The antigen remains unidentified.

Germline values: CDR1 SGHNT, CDR2 YYREEE (reference sequence). Trimming removed 4 bases from V and 4 bases from J, with 12 bases in between. CDR3 length equals 13 residues. This receptor was taken from an adult in good health. Specimen: peripheral blood, collected on day 0 of AZD1222 vaccination. This sequence joins TRBV5-4 and TRBJ2-7, with D tentatively TRBD1 (6 bases). The CDR3, as DNA: TGTGCCAGCAGCGACCGGGACAAATACGAGCAGTACTTC. It codes for CASSDRDKYEQYF. Full variable domain (rest looked up from reference TRBV5-4 and TRBJ2-7): ETGVTQSPTHLIKTRGQQVTLRCSSQSGHNTVSWYQQALGQGPQFIFQYYREEENGRGNFPPRFSGLQFPNYSSELNVNALELDDSALYLCASSDRDKYEQYFGPGTRLTVT.